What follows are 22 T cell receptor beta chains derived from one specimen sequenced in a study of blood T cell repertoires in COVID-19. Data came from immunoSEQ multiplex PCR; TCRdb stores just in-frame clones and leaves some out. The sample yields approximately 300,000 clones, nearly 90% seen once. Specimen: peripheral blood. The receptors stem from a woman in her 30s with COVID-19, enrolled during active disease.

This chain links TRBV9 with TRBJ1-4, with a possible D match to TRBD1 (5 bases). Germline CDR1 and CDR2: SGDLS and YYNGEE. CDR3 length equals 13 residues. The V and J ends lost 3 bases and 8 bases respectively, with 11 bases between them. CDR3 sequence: CASSGGAREKLFF. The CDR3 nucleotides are TGTGCCAGCAGCGGTGGGGCTCGAGAAAAACTGTTTTTT.

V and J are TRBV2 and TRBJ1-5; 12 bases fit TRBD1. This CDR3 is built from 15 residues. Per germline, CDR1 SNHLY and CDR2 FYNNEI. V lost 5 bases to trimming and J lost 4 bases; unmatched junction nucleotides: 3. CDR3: CASSPGQGANQPQHF. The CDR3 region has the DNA TGTGCCAGCAGTCCGGGACAGGGGGCTAATCAGCCCCAGCATTTT.

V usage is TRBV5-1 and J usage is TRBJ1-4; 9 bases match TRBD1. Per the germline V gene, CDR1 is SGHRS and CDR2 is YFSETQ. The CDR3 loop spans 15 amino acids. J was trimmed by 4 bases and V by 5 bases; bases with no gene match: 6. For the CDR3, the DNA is TGCGCCAGCAGGACCGGGACAGGGCATAATGAAAAACTGTTTTTT. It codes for CASRTGTGHNEKLFF.

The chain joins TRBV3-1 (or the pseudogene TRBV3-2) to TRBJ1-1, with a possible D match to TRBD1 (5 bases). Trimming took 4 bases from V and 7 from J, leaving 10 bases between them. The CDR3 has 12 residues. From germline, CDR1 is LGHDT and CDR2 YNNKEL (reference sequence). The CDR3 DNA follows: TGTGCCAGCAGCCGTTGGGGGGATGAAGCTTTCTTT. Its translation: CASSRWGDEAFF.

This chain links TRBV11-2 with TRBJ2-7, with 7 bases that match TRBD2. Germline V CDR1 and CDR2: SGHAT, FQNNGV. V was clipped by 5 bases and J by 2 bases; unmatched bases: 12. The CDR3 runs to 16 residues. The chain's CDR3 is CASSIKPGGGAYEQYF. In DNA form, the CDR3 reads TGTGCCAGCAGCATAAAGCCTGGCGGGGGAGCCTACGAGCAGTACTTC. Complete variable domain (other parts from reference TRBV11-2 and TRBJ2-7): EAGVAQSPRYKIIEKRQSVAFWCNPISGHATLYWYQQILGQGPKLLIQFQNNGVVDDSQLPKDRFSAERLKGVDSTLKIQPAKLEDSAVYLCASSIKPGGGAYEQYFGPGTRLTVT.

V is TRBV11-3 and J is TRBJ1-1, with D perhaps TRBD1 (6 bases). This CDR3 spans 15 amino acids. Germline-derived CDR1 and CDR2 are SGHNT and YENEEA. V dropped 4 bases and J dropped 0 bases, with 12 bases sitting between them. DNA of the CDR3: TGTGCCAGCAGCTCCCGGGACAAAGTGAACACTGAAGCTTTCTTT. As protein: CASSSRDKVNTEAFF.

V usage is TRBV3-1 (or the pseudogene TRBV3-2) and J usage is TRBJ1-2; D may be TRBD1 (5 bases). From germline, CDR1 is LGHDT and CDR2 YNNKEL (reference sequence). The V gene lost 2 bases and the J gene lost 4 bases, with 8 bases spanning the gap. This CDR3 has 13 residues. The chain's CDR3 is CASSQQGSYGYTF. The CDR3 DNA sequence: TGTGCCAGCAGCCAACAGGGTTCCTATGGCTACACCTTC.

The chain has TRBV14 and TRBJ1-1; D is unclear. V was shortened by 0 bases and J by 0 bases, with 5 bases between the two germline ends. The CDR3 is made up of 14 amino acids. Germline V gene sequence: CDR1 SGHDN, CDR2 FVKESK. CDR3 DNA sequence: TGTGCCAGCAGCCAAGATCTTGTGAACACTGAAGCTTTCTTT. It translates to CASSQDLVNTEAFF.

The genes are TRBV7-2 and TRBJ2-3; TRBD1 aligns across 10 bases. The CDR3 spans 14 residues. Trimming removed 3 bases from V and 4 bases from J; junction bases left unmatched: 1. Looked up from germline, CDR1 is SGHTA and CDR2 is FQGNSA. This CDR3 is CASSLTGGADTQYF. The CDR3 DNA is TGTGCCAGCAGCTTGACAGGGGGCGCAGATACGCAGTATTTT.

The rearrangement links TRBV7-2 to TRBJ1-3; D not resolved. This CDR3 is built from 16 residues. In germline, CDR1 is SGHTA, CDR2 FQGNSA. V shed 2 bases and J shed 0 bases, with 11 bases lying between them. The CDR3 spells CASSLYLTTSGNTIYF. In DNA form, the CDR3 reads TGTGCCAGCAGCTTATATTTGACAACCTCTGGAAACACCATATATTTT.

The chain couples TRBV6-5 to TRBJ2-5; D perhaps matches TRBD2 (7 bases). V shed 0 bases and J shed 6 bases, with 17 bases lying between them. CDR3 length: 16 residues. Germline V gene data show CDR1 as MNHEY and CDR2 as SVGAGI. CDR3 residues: CASSYSEGGARQTQYF. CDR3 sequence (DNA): TGTGCCAGCAGTTACTCGGAGGGGGGGGCCAGGCAGACCCAGTACTTC.

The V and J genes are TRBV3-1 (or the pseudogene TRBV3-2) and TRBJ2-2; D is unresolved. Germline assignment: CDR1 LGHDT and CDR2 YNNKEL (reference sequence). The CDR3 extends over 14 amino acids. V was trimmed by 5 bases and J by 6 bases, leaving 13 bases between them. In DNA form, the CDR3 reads TGTGCCAGCAGCGTAACCACTGGAGCCGGGGAGCTGTTTTTT. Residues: CASSVTTGAGELFF.

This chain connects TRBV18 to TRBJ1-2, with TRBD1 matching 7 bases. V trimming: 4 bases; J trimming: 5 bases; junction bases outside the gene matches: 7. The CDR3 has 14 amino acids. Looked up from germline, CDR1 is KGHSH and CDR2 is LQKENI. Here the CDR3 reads CASSQARTGYGYTF. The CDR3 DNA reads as TGTGCCAGCTCACAAGCTCGGACAGGTTATGGCTACACCTTC.

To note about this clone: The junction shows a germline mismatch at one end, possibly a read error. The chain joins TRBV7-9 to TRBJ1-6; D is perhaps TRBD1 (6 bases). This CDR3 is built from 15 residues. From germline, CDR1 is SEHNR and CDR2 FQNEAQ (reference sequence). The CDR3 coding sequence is TGTGCCAGCAGCTTAGAACAGGGAGATAATTCGCCCCTCCACTTT. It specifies CASSLEQGDNSPLHF.

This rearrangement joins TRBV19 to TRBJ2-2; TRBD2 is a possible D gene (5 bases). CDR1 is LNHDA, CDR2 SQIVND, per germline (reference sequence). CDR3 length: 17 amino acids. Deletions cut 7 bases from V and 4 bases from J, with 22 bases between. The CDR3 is CASNSWTDLEGTGELFF. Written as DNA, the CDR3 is TGTGCCAGTAATTCTTGGACGGACCTCGAGGGCACCGGGGAGCTGTTTTTT.

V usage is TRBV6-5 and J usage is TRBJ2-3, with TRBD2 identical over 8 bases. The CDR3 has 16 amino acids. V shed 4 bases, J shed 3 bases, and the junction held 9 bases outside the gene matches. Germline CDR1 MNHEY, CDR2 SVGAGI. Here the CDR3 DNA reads TGTGCCAGCAGTTTCACCCGGGGGGGTACAACAGATACGCAGTATTTT. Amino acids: CASSFTRGGTTDTQYF.

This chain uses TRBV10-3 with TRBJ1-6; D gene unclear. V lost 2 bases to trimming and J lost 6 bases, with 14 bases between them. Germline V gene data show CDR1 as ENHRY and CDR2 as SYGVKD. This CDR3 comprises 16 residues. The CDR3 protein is CAISEIAGRSNSPLHF. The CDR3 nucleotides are TGTGCCATCAGTGAGATTGCGGGGAGAAGTAATTCACCCCTCCACTTT.

CDR3 sequence (DNA): TGTGCCTGGGACGAGGGATTTGGCTACACCTTC. Protein: CAWDEGFGYTF. The chain uses TRBV30 and TRBJ1-2, with D unresolved. Germline CDR1 reads GTSNPN; CDR2 reads SVGIG (reference sequence). The CDR3 is 11 amino acids. V lost 5 bases, J lost 7 bases, and 11 bases lay in between.

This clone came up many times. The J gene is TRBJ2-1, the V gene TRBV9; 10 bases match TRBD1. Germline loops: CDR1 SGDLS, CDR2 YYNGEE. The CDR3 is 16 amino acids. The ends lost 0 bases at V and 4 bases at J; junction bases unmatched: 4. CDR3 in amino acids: CASSVGGTGAYNEQFF. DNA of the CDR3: TGTGCCAGCAGCGTAGGAGGGACAGGGGCGTACAATGAGCAGTTCTTC.

CDR3 sequence: CATSDLEAGATDTQYF. DNA for the CDR3: TGTGCCACCAGTGATTTGGAGGCAGGGGCCACAGATACGCAGTATTTT. This chain links TRBV24-1 with TRBJ2-3, with D maybe TRBD1 (6 bases). CDR3 length: 16 amino acids. CDR1 is KGHDR, CDR2 SFDVKD, per germline. Trimming removed 0 bases at V and 2 bases at J, with 11 bases between.

In nucleotides, the CDR3 is TGTGCCAGCAGGGGACAGGGGGCCCACACTGAAGCTTTCTTT. This encodes CASRGQGAHTEAFF. The chain joins TRBV28 to TRBJ1-1, with 12 nucleotides matching TRBD1. The germline V gene encodes CDR1 MDHEN and CDR2 SYDVKM. There are 14 residues in the CDR3. Trimming at V came to 6 bases and at J to 3 bases, leaving 2 bases not matched to a gene. The full variable domain, its missing parts supplied by reference TRBV28 and TRBJ1-1, is DVKVTQSSRYLVKRTGEKVFLECVQDMDHENMFWYRQDPGLGLRLIYFSYDVKMKEKGDIPEGYSVSREKKERFSLILESASTNQTSMYLCASRGQGAHTEAFFGQGTRLTVV.

CDR3 bases: TGTGCCAGCAGTACCCTAGGGACTAGCGAGGAGACCCAGTACTTC. This codes for CASSTLGTSEETQYF. The genes are TRBV27 and TRBJ2-5; 10 bases match TRBD2. CDR3 size: 15 residues. Germline CDR1 reads MNHEY; CDR2 reads SMNVEV (reference sequence). After removal of 5 bases from V and 5 bases from J, the junction contained 8 bases not matched to a gene.